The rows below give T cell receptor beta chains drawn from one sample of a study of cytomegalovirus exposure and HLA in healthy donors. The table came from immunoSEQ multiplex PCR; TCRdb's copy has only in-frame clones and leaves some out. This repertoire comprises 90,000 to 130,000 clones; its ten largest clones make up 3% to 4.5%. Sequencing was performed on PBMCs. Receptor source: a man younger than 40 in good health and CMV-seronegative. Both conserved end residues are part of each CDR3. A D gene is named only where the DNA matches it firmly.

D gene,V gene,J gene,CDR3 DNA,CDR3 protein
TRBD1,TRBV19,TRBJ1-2,TGTGCCAGTAGTATAGCAAGGACAGGGGACGGCTACACCTTC,CASSIARTGDGYTF
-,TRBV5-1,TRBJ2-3,TGCGCCAGCGGGGCAGTTACAGGCTCTAGCACAGATACGCAGTATTTT,CASGAVTGSSTDTQYF
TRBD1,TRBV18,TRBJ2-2,TGTGCCAGCTCACCCTGGGGCACAGGGGTGATCGGGGAGCTGTTTTTT,CASSPWGTGVIGELFF
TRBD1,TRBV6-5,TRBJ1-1,TGTGCCAGCAGTTACTCGGACAGGGTCGTCACTGAAGCTTTCTTT,CASSYSDRVVTEAFF
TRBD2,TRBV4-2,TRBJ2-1,TGTGCCAGCAGCCACCGATCCGGGACTAGCGGATACAATGAGCAGTTCTTC,CASSHRSGTSGYNEQFF
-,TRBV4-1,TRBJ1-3,TGCGCCAGCAGCCAAGGGAGGACGGCGGGAAACACCATATATTTT,CASSQGRTAGNTIYF
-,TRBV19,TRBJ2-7,TGTGCCAGTAGTATGGCGGGGCACGGTGAGCAGTACTTC,CASSMAGHGEQYF
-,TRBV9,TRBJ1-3,TGTGCCAGCAGCGTAGGCGGGGGAGAGTACTCTGGAAACACCATATATTTT,CASSVGGGEYSGNTIYF
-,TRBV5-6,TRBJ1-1,TGTGCCAGCAGCTTTTCCTTTCGACTCAACACTGAAGCTTTCTTT,CASSFSFRLNTEAFF
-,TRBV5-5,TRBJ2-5,TGTGCCAGCAGATTACCCGGGACAACCTTTTGGACCCAGTACTTC,CASRLPGTTFWTQYF
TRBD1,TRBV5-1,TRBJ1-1,TGCGCCAGCAGCACTACGGGACAGCCGAACACTGAAGCTTTCTTT,CASSTTGQPNTEAFF
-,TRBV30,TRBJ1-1,TGTGCCTGGAACCCCCTACCAGGGAACACTGAAGCTTTCTTT,CAWNPLPGNTEAFF
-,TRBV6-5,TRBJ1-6,TGTGCCAGCAGTTATTCCCGGACGGCGGGGAATTCACCCCTCCACTTT,CASSYSRTAGNSPLHF
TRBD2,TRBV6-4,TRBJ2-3,TGTGCCAGCAGTGCTAGCGGGGGGGCCACAGATACGCAGTATTTT,CASSASGGATDTQYF
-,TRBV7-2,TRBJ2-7,TGTGCCAGCAGCTTGGTCGGCGAGCAGTACTTC,CASSLVGEQYF
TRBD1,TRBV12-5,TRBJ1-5,TGTGCTAGTGGTTTGGGGAGACAGGGGACGGGCAATCAGCCCCAGCATTTT,CASGLGRQGTGNQPQHF
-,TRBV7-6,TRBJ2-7,TGTGCCAGCAGCTTAACCCCGGGGAGCTCCTACGAGCAGTACTTC,CASSLTPGSSYEQYF
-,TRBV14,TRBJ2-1,TGTGCCAGCAGCCAAGAATGGGCAGGGTGGAATGAGCAGTTCTTC,CASSQEWAGWNEQFF
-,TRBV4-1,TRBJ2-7,TGCGCCAGCAGCCAAGATCTAGGCTCTCTCAACCGACTGTACGAGCAGTACTTC,CASSQDLGSLNRLYEQYF
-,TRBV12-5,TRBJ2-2,TGTGCTAGTGGTTTGAGGCAGGGTACCTTTGGGAGGGAGCTGTTTTTT,CASGLRQGTFGRELFF
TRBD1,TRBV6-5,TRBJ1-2,TGTGCCAGCAGTTACTCGATGACAGGGGATGGCTACACCTTC,CASSYSMTGDGYTF
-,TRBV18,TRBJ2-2,TGTGCCAGCTCACCGTCAAGTGAAGCGTTGAACACCGGGGAGCTGTTTTTT,CASSPSSEALNTGELFF
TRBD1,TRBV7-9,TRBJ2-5,TGTGCCAGCAGCCCCCGACAGGGGGCCGGGGAGACCCAGTACTTC,CASSPRQGAGETQYF
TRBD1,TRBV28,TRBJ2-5,TGTGCCAGCAGTCCCCGTTTGGGACAGGCGGGCGGCCGGACCCAGTACTTC,CASSPRLGQAGGRTQYF
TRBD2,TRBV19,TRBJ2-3,TGTGCCAGTAGTATCTCTCCCCTCAGCGGTAGCGGGGGTAGCACAGATACGCAGTATTTT,CASSISPLSGSGGSTDTQYF
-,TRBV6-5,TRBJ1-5,TGTGCCAGCAGCCGCGGCGGAAAAGGCAATCAGCCCCAGCATTTT,CASSRGGKGNQPQHF
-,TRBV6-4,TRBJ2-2,TGTGCCAGCACCCCAGGGCCCCAGCCCGGGGAGCTGTTTTTT,CASTPGPQPGELFF
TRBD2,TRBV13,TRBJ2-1,TGTGCCAGCAGCTTACTAGCGGGGGTATACAATGAGCAGTTCTTC,CASSLLAGVYNEQFF
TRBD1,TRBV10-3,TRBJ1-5,TGTGCCATCAGTGGAGCGGACAGGGGCTACCAGCCCCAGCATTTT,CAISGADRGYQPQHF
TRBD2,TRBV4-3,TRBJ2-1,TGCGCCAGCAGCCTTGTTAGGGGCCTAGCGGGGGGAAATGAGCAGTTCTTC,CASSLVRGLAGGNEQFF
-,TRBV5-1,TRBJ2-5,TGCGCCACCCACGACCTAGTTCCAGAGACCCAGTACTTC,CATHDLVPETQYF
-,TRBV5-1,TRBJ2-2,TGCGCCAGCAGCTTGGGAGGTAGCGGGAACACCGGGGAGCTGTTTTTT,CASSLGGSGNTGELFF
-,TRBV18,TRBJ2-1,TGTGCCAGCTCACCACCCGGTACTGATCTCTACAATGAGCAGTTCTTC,CASSPPGTDLYNEQFF
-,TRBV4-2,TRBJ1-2,TGTGCCAGCAGCCAATATTTGGGGGCGATTGGGGCTGAGGACTATGGCTACACCTTC,CASSQYLGAIGAEDYGYTF
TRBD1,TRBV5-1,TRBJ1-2,TGCGCCAGCAGCCGGGACAGGGGGAGCGGCTACACCTTC,CASSRDRGSGYTF
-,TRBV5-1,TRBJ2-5,TGCGCCAGCAGCTTGGAGGGATCAGGGGGGGAGACCCAGTACTTC,CASSLEGSGGETQYF
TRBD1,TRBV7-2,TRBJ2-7,TGTGCCAGCAGAATTGCTCCGGGACAGGGGGCCTACGAGCAGTACTTC,CASRIAPGQGAYEQYF
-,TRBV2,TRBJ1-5,TGTGCCAGCAGTGGCGATAGTGATCAGCCCCAGCATTTT,CASSGDSDQPQHF
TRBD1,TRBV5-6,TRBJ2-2,TGTGCCAGCAGTCACGCCGGGACAGACACCGGGGAGCTGTTTTTT,CASSHAGTDTGELFF
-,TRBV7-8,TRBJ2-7,TGTGCCAGCAGCTTAGCGGAGTTACATATCGAGCAGTACTTC,CASSLAELHIEQYF
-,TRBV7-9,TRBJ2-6,TGTGCCAGCAGCTTGACAGGCGCGGGGGCCAACGTCCTGACTTTC,CASSLTGAGANVLTF
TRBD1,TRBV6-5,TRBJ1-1,TGTGCCAGCAGTAAACAGGGGATGAACACTGAAGCTTTCTTT,CASSKQGMNTEAFF
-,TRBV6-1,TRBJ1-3,TGTGCCAGCAGTGAACACATCTCTGGAAACACCATATATTTT,CASSEHISGNTIYF
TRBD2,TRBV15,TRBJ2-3,TGTGCCACCAGCAGGGCCCGGGGGGAGGGGAGCACAGATACGCAGTATTTT,CATSRARGEGSTDTQYF
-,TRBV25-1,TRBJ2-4,TGTGCCAGCAGTGAAAATGGAGCCGGCAAAAACATTCAGTACTTC,CASSENGAGKNIQYF
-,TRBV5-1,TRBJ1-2,TGCGCCAGCAGCTTGGCTTCCGGACAGAACTATGGCTACACCTTC,CASSLASGQNYGYTF
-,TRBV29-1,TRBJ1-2,TGCAGCGTTGAAAAACAGGGCTATGGCTACACCTTC,CSVEKQGYGYTF
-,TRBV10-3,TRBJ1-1,TGTGCCATCACCGGTCCAGGAATGGCTGAAGCTTTCTTT,CAITGPGMAEAFF
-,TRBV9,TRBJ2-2,TGTGCCAGCGGGAAGGGGCCCACCGGGGAGCTGTTTTTT,CASGKGPTGELFF
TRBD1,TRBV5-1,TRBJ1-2,TGCGCCAGCAGCTTGGGACAGGGGCGAGGCTACACCTTC,CASSLGQGRGYTF
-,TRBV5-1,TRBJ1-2,TGCGCCAGCAGCTTGCCTGGGACTGGTTTTCGCTATGGCTACACCTTC,CASSLPGTGFRYGYTF
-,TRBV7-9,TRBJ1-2,TGTGCCAGCAGCTTCGACTATGGCTACACCTTC,CASSFDYGYTF
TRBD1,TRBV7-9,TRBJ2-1,TGTGCCAGCAGCTCCCTGGGACAGGGGGCGCGATATGAGCAGTTCTTC,CASSSLGQGARYEQFF